Listed below are T cell receptor beta chains from one sample, sequenced in a study of shared clonotypes between healthy human individuals. Assay used: immunoSEQ multiplex PCR; TCRdb lists only in-frame clones, some missing. The repertoire includes approximately 2.5 million clones, just over 90% of them detected once, and under 0.15% sits in the top ten. Material: naive CD4+ T cells sorted from blood. These receptor sequences come from a man in his late teens or twenties in good health. Each CDR3 is given with its conserved first and last residue. Fields, in order: D gene, clone size, V gene, J gene, CDR3 protein, CDR3 DNA. The D gene is left open where the match is weak. Clone size is given for some rows only: seen once, a few or many times, or a class if the clone is expanded.

d_gene: NA; abundance: NA; v_gene: TRBV6-5; j_gene: TRBJ1-5; CDR3aa: CASSSIPHQPQHF; CDR3nt: TGTGCCAGCAGTTCTATACCCCATCAGCCCCAGCATTTT
d_gene: NA; abundance: NA; v_gene: TRBV19; j_gene: TRBJ1-1; CDR3aa: CASSTSWGSDSYMNTEAFF; CDR3nt: TGTGCCAGTAGTACCTCCTGGGGCAGCGACTCGTACATGAACACTGAAGCTTTCTTT
d_gene: NA; abundance: NA; v_gene: TRBV4-1; j_gene: TRBJ1-5; CDR3aa: CASSQERGNQPQHF; CDR3nt: TGCGCCAGCAGCCAAGAAAGGGGCAATCAGCCCCAGCATTTT
d_gene: NA; abundance: NA; v_gene: TRBV7-9; j_gene: TRBJ1-2; CDR3aa: CASSSGTMRYGYTF; CDR3nt: TGTGCCAGCAGCTCCGGCACAATGCGCTACGGCTACACCTTC
d_gene: TRBD2; abundance: NA; v_gene: TRBV27; j_gene: TRBJ2-7; CDR3aa: CASSIMSGRSFEQYF; CDR3nt: TGTGCCAGCAGTATCATGAGCGGGAGAAGCTTCGAGCAGTACTTC
d_gene: NA; abundance: NA; v_gene: TRBV7-9; j_gene: TRBJ2-1; CDR3aa: CASSFRLNPHNEQFF; CDR3nt: TGTGCCAGCAGCTTCAGACTTAACCCTCACAATGAGCAGTTCTTC
d_gene: NA; abundance: NA; v_gene: TRBV27; j_gene: TRBJ1-2; CDR3aa: CASSPRTTNYGYTF; CDR3nt: TGTGCCAGCAGTCCGCGGACAACTAACTATGGCTACACCTTC
d_gene: TRBD2; abundance: NA; v_gene: TRBV5-6; j_gene: TRBJ2-1; CDR3aa: CASSLGTSYNEQFF; CDR3nt: TGTGCCAGCAGCTTGGGGACTAGCTACAATGAGCAGTTCTTC
d_gene: NA; abundance: NA; v_gene: TRBV6-5; j_gene: TRBJ1-5; CDR3aa: CASSLDGSNQPQHF; CDR3nt: TGTGCCAGCAGCCTAGATGGGAGCAATCAGCCCCAGCATTTT
d_gene: NA; abundance: NA; v_gene: TRBV6-6; j_gene: TRBJ2-1; CDR3aa: CASSYVDRNEQFF; CDR3nt: TGTGCCAGCAGTTACGTCGACAGGAATGAGCAGTTCTTC
d_gene: NA; abundance: once; v_gene: TRBV29-1; j_gene: TRBJ1-4; CDR3aa: CSVETEPLGEKLFF; CDR3nt: TGCAGCGTCGAGACAGAACCCCTGGGCGAAAAACTGTTTTTT
d_gene: NA; abundance: NA; v_gene: TRBV18; j_gene: TRBJ1-1; CDR3aa: CASSPDFPEAFF; CDR3nt: TGTGCCAGCTCACCGGATTTTCCAGAAGCTTTCTTT
d_gene: TRBD1; abundance: NA; v_gene: TRBV4-1; j_gene: TRBJ1-1; CDR3aa: CASSHWTGMNTEAFF; CDR3nt: TGCGCCAGCAGCCACTGGACAGGGATGAACACTGAAGCTTTCTTT
d_gene: NA; abundance: NA; v_gene: TRBV29-1; j_gene: TRBJ1-4; CDR3aa: CSVGDTEKLFF; CDR3nt: TGCAGCGTTGGGGACACAGAAAAACTGTTTTTT
d_gene: TRBD2; abundance: NA; v_gene: TRBV19; j_gene: TRBJ2-7; CDR3aa: CASTRGEGISYEQYF; CDR3nt: TGTGCCAGTACCCGAGGGGAGGGGATCAGCTACGAGCAGTACTTC
d_gene: TRBD1; abundance: NA; v_gene: TRBV28; j_gene: TRBJ1-3; CDR3aa: CASSRDRAGNTIYF; CDR3nt: TGTGCCAGCAGTAGGGACAGGGCTGGAAACACCATATATTTT
d_gene: NA; abundance: NA; v_gene: TRBV21-1; j_gene: TRBJ2-5; CDR3aa: CASSKAQAIEETQYF; CDR3nt: TGTGCCAGCAGCAAAGCTCAGGCGATAGAAGAGACCCAGTACTTC
d_gene: TRBD1; abundance: NA; v_gene: TRBV27; j_gene: TRBJ1-4; CDR3aa: CASSSHRQGKLTGNEKLFF; CDR3nt: TGTGCCAGCAGTTCCCACAGACAGGGGAAGTTGACGGGCAATGAAAAACTGTTTTTT
d_gene: NA; abundance: NA; v_gene: TRBV6-5; j_gene: TRBJ2-5; CDR3aa: CASTGETQYF; CDR3nt: TGTGCCAGCACGGGGGAGACCCAGTACTTC
d_gene: TRBD1; abundance: NA; v_gene: TRBV5-1; j_gene: TRBJ1-2; CDR3aa: CASSYRGTPHYGYTF; CDR3nt: TGCGCCAGCAGCTACAGGGGGACTCCCCACTATGGCTACACCTTC
d_gene: TRBD2; abundance: NA; v_gene: TRBV7-2; j_gene: TRBJ2-1; CDR3aa: CASSFSGRKGNEQFF; CDR3nt: TGTGCCAGCAGCTTTAGCGGGAGGAAGGGAAATGAGCAGTTCTTC
d_gene: TRBD2; abundance: NA; v_gene: TRBV9; j_gene: TRBJ2-3; CDR3aa: CASSARLAGTDTQYF; CDR3nt: TGTGCCAGCAGCGCAAGACTAGCGGGCACAGATACGCAGTATTTT
d_gene: TRBD1; abundance: NA; v_gene: TRBV19; j_gene: TRBJ2-5; CDR3aa: CASSQSGGKETQYF; CDR3nt: TGTGCCAGTAGTCAGTCAGGGGGAAAAGAGACCCAGTACTTC
d_gene: TRBD2; abundance: NA; v_gene: TRBV5-1; j_gene: TRBJ2-2; CDR3aa: CASSLEVAGAGELFF; CDR3nt: TGCGCCAGCAGCTTGGAGGTAGCGGGAGCCGGGGAGCTGTTTTTT
d_gene: TRBD1; abundance: NA; v_gene: TRBV7-2; j_gene: TRBJ2-3; CDR3aa: CASSLVVQGADTQYF; CDR3nt: TGTGCCAGCAGCTTAGTAGTCCAGGGGGCAGATACGCAGTATTTT
d_gene: NA; abundance: NA; v_gene: TRBV2; j_gene: TRBJ2-3; CDR3aa: CASKAPEGTDTQYF; CDR3nt: TGTGCCAGCAAAGCCCCGGAGGGCACAGATACGCAGTATTTT
d_gene: NA; abundance: NA; v_gene: TRBV30; j_gene: TRBJ1-6; CDR3aa: CAWRDRNSPLHF; CDR3nt: TGTGCCTGGAGGGATAGAAATTCACCCCTCCACTTT
d_gene: NA; abundance: NA; v_gene: TRBV5-4; j_gene: TRBJ2-3; CDR3aa: CASRSNRGAGDTQYF; CDR3nt: TGTGCCAGCAGATCGAACAGGGGAGCGGGAGATACGCAGTATTTT
d_gene: TRBD1; abundance: NA; v_gene: TRBV5-1; j_gene: TRBJ1-4; CDR3aa: CASSKGQGAINNEKLFF; CDR3nt: TGCGCCAGCAGCAAAGGACAGGGGGCGATCAATAATGAAAAACTGTTTTTT
d_gene: NA; abundance: NA; v_gene: TRBV7-2; j_gene: TRBJ1-5; CDR3aa: CASSSSGTWEDQPQHF; CDR3nt: TGTGCCAGCAGCTCCTCCGGAACTTGGGAGGATCAGCCCCAGCATTTT
d_gene: TRBD1; abundance: NA; v_gene: TRBV18; j_gene: TRBJ2-7; CDR3aa: CASSPKSGTANYEQYF; CDR3nt: TGTGCCAGCTCACCAAAATCCGGGACAGCGAACTACGAGCAGTACTTC
d_gene: NA; abundance: NA; v_gene: TRBV5-1; j_gene: TRBJ2-2; CDR3aa: CASSLRNTGELFF; CDR3nt: TGCGCCAGCAGCTTGCGTAACACCGGGGAGCTGTTTTTT
d_gene: TRBD1; abundance: NA; v_gene: TRBV7-9; j_gene: TRBJ1-2; CDR3aa: CASSSGQGGLGYTF; CDR3nt: TGTGCCAGCAGCTCGGGACAGGGGGGCCTTGGCTACACCTTC
d_gene: NA; abundance: NA; v_gene: TRBV11-2; j_gene: TRBJ1-3; CDR3aa: CASSLELGNTIYF; CDR3nt: TGTGCCAGCAGCTTAGAACTTGGAAACACCATATATTTT
d_gene: NA; abundance: NA; v_gene: TRBV15; j_gene: TRBJ1-4; CDR3aa: CATSRGGEKLFF; CDR3nt: TGTGCCACCAGCAGGGGAGGTGAAAAACTGTTTTTT
d_gene: NA; abundance: NA; v_gene: TRBV28; j_gene: TRBJ2-7; CDR3aa: CASSFAEQTYEQYF; CDR3nt: TGTGCCAGCAGTTTTGCCGAACAGACTTACGAGCAGTACTTC
d_gene: NA; abundance: once; v_gene: TRBV11-2; j_gene: TRBJ1-1; CDR3aa: CASSLSGRGAFF; CDR3nt: TGTGCCAGCAGCTTATCAGGGCGGGGAGCTTTCTTT
d_gene: NA; abundance: NA; v_gene: TRBV10-3; j_gene: TRBJ2-1; CDR3aa: CAISNYDEQFF; CDR3nt: TGTGCCATCAGTAACTATGACGAGCAGTTCTTC
d_gene: NA; abundance: few; v_gene: TRBV30; j_gene: TRBJ1-1; CDR3aa: CAWSVQGLGTEAFF; CDR3nt: TGTGCCTGGAGTGTACAGGGCTTAGGCACTGAAGCTTTCTTT
d_gene: NA; abundance: NA; v_gene: TRBV25-1; j_gene: TRBJ1-2; CDR3aa: CASRGVGTGSGGYTF; CDR3nt: TGTGCCAGCAGGGGGGTTGGGACGGGCTCGGGAGGCTACACCTTC
d_gene: TRBD1; abundance: few; v_gene: TRBV20-1; j_gene: TRBJ1-1; CDR3aa: CSAPGQGTFF; CDR3nt: TGCAGTGCTCCGGGACAGGGAACTTTCTTT
d_gene: NA; abundance: NA; v_gene: TRBV5-6; j_gene: TRBJ1-5; CDR3aa: CASSLRGAAQPQHF; CDR3nt: TGTGCCAGCAGCTTACGGGGGGCGGCCCAGCCCCAGCATTTT
d_gene: TRBD1; abundance: NA; v_gene: TRBV6-5; j_gene: TRBJ2-4; CDR3aa: CASTEGQGGKNIQYF; CDR3nt: TGTGCCAGCACCGAGGGACAGGGGGGCAAAAACATTCAGTACTTC